This entry lists 25 T cell receptor beta chains sequenced from one sample in a study of T cells after yellow fever vaccination (dated by TCRdb to 2018 to 2020). The library relied on 5' RACE. The listed sequencing device is Illumina HiSeq 2500. TCRdb redid the processing of the public reads, applying fastp at Q25 and MiXCR, and retained in-frame beta chains. CDR3 protein duplicates are merged, each entry listing the most common genes and DNA. This sample comprises approximately 96,000 distinct CDR3 sequences, about 8.2% of them detected only once. The top ten constitute approximately 16% of the sample. Sample treatment or condition, as interpreted from the label and publication: live attenuated yellow fever vaccine strain. The source was CD8+ T cells not binding an NS4B(214-222) dextramer, sorted from PBMCs, collected approximately 16 days after the first yellow fever vaccination. The sample's cell subset or site label is to be understood as: NS4B epitope dextramer-negative CD8 T cells. These TCRs come from a man aged 18 to 29 who received the YFV17D yellow fever vaccine.

In this sample, this clonotype turned up many times. This chain uses TRBV6-1 with TRBJ1-2, with TRBD1 identical over 7 bases. This CDR3 is 13 amino acids long. Germline V gene sequence: CDR1 MNHNS, CDR2 SASEGT. V shed 5 bases, J shed 6 bases, and the junction held 6 bases outside the gene matches. CDR3 residues: CASSTQGDHGYTF. CDR3 bases: TGTGCCAGCAGTACCCAGGGGGACCATGGCTACACCTTC.

This rearrangement joins TRBV11-2 to TRBJ2-1; 9 bases fit TRBD2. J was trimmed by 2 bases and V by 5 bases; bases with no gene match: 7. The V gene's germline CDR1 is SGHAT and CDR2 FQNNGV. The CDR3 covers 16 residues. CDR3 DNA: TGTGCCAGCAGCGCCAGACTAGCGGTGCCCTACAATGAGCAGTTCTTC. It translates to CASSARLAVPYNEQFF.

The rearrangement joins TRBV20-1 to TRBJ2-3; D gene uncertain. Trimming cost V 0 bases and J 8 bases, with 21 bases left between them. The CDR3 loop spans 16 amino acids. Germline V gene data show CDR1 as DFQATT and CDR2 as SNEGSKA (reference sequence). The CDR3 coding sequence is TGCAGTGCTAGAGATAGGGCTAGTTGGGTTAGAGTTACGCAGTATTTT. Translation gives CSARDRASWVRVTQYF.

This chain uses TRBV7-2 with TRBJ2-3; no clear D. Germline values: CDR1 SGHTA, CDR2 FQGNSA. The CDR3 contains 14 residues. V was pared by 3 bases and J by 4 bases, with 11 bases between. CDR3 sequence: CASSFPTWPDTQYF. The CDR3 bases are TGTGCCAGCAGCTTTCCCACATGGCCAGATACGCAGTATTTT.

This clonotype has just a few counts. The chain uses TRBV5-1 and TRBJ2-1; 9 bases line up with TRBD2. Trimming cost V 7 bases and J 8 bases; bases outside gene matches: 10. The CDR3 is 14 amino acids. CDR1 and CDR2 (germline): SGHRS, YFSETQ. CDR3 sequence (DNA): TGCGCCAGCCAGGGGCGGGGGGGCATAGATGAGCAGTTCTTC. It yields the protein CASQGRGGIDEQFF.

In its sample, this clonotype was seen a few times. The V call is TRBV4-3, the J call TRBJ1-4; 7 bases are a match to TRBD1. Germline CDR1 and CDR2: LGHNA and YSLEER. V was pared by 0 bases and J by 7 bases, with 20 bases of the junction left unmatched. The CDR3 has 20 residues. The CDR3 loop is CASSQDRRDYIDREGEKLFF. The CDR3 nucleotides are TGCGCCAGCAGCCAAGATCGAAGGGATTATATAGACAGGGAGGGTGAAAAACTGTTTTTT.

This clonotype was counted only a few times. CDR3 DNA sequence: TGTGCCAGCAGCTTGCGGGACCGAGACTCTGGAAACACCATATATTTT. This codes for CASSLRDRDSGNTIYF. The chain couples TRBV5-6 to TRBJ1-3; D possibly corresponds to TRBD1 (5 bases). This CDR3 has 16 residues. From germline, CDR1 is SGHDT and CDR2 YYEEEE. Deletions cut 1 base from V and 0 bases from J, with 11 bases between.

This clonotype occurred a few times. V gene TRBV2 combines with J gene TRBJ2-7, with a weak D call TRBD2 (5 bases). The V end was cut by 8 bases, the J end by 7 bases, with 12 bases between. CDR1 is SNHLY and CDR2 is FYNNEI in the germline V gene. This CDR3 has 11 amino acids. DNA of the CDR3: TGTGCCAGCTACTCGGGGTTTGAGCAGTACTTC. The encoded protein is CASYSGFEQYF. The full variable domain, completed using reference TRBV2 and TRBJ2-7, is EPEVTQTPSHQVTQMGQEVILRCVPISNHLYFYWYRQILGQKVEFLVSFYNNEISEKSEIFDDQFSVERPDGSNFTLKIRSTKLEDSAMYFCASYSGFEQYFGPGTRLTVT.

This clonotype occurred many times. This chain connects TRBV5-1 to TRBJ1-5, with D perhaps matching TRBD1 (6 bases). The CDR3 extends over 15 amino acids. Trimming removed 0 bases at V and 4 bases at J, with 11 bases between. Germline V CDR1 and CDR2: SGHRS, YFSETQ. The CDR3 sequence: CASSLVGAINQPQHF. The CDR3 nucleotides are TGCGCCAGCAGCTTGGTGGGGGCTATTAATCAGCCCCAGCATTTT.

At least ten counts were recorded for this clonotype. CDR3 DNA sequence: TGTGCCTGGAGGGACAGCTACGAGCAGTACTTC. Translated: CAWRDSYEQYF. The chain joins TRBV30 to TRBJ2-7; D might be TRBD1 (6 bases). This CDR3 contains 11 residues. Looked up from germline, CDR1 is GTSNPN and CDR2 is SVGIG (reference sequence). The V end lost 3 bases, the J end lost 3 bases, and 6 bases lay between the germline ends.

This clonotype was detected a few times. The genes are TRBV6-2 or TRBV6-3 and TRBJ2-2; no clear D. Per germline, CDR1 MNHEY and CDR2 SVGEGT. The CDR3 is made up of 18 amino acids. V shed 3 bases and J shed 0 bases, with 17 bases lying between them. This chain's CDR3 is CASSYIRRFVSNTGELFF. CDR3 bases: TGTGCCAGCAGTTATATACGGCGTTTCGTCTCGAACACCGGGGAGCTGTTTTTT.

The chain couples TRBV14 to TRBJ2-2; weak D call: TRBD1 (6 bases). V was pared by 0 bases and J by 0 bases, with 14 bases between. Germline lookup yields CDR1 SGHDN and CDR2 FVKESK. There are 18 residues in the CDR3. In nucleotides, the CDR3 is TGTGCCAGCAGCCAAGAGGCCAGGGGATTCGCGAACACCGGGGAGCTGTTTTTT. Residues: CASSQEARGFANTGELFF.

V is TRBV29-1 and J is TRBJ2-2; D tentatively fits TRBD1 or TRBD2 (5 bases each). CDR1 and CDR2 (germline): SQVTM, ANQGSEA. V was pared by 4 bases and J by 0 bases, with 12 bases between. CDR3 length equals 15 residues. In DNA form, the CDR3 reads TGCAGCGTTGGTCTCGGGACCGCGAACACCGGGGAGCTGTTTTTT. As protein: CSVGLGTANTGELFF.

This chain connects TRBV7-9 to TRBJ1-2, with D perhaps TRBD1 (5 bases). The CDR3 is made up of 15 amino acids. Germline-derived CDR1 and CDR2 are SEHNR and FQNEAQ (reference sequence). V lost 0 bases and J lost 0, with 8 bases in between. The CDR3 DNA is TGTGCCAGCAGCTTAGCGCCAGGGTCTAACTATGGCTACACCTTC. Protein product: CASSLAPGSNYGYTF. The full variable domain, in which reference TRBV7-9 and TRBJ1-2 provide the parts outside the CDR3, is DTGVSQNPRHKITKRGQNVTFRCDPISEHNRLYWYRQTLGQGPEFLTYFQNEAQLEKSRLLSDRFSAERPKGSFSTLEIQRTEQGDSAMYLCASSLAPGSNYGYTFGSGTRLTVV.

The chain combines TRBV6-1 with TRBJ2-7; 7 bases line up with TRBD2. Germline CDR1 is MNHNS and CDR2 is SASEGT. J was trimmed by 0 bases and V by 3 bases; bases with no gene match: 5. The CDR3 is 15 residues long. CDR3: CASSEALAASYEQYF. The CDR3 region has the DNA TGTGCCAGCAGTGAGGCCCTAGCGGCCTCCTACGAGCAGTACTTC.

This clonotype has only a few counts. The chain carries TRBV5-1 and TRBJ1-1; D not certain. The CDR3 runs to 15 residues. Trimming took 0 bases from V and 0 from J, leaving 9 bases between them. The germline V gene has CDR1 SGHRS and CDR2 YFSETQ. CDR3 residues: CASSLGAEMNTEAFF. CDR3 sequence (DNA): TGCGCCAGCAGCTTGGGGGCAGAGATGAACACTGAAGCTTTCTTT.

This clonotype was seen only a few times. The V and J genes are TRBV11-2 and TRBJ1-5; 8 bases map to TRBD1. The trim removed 4 bases at V and 2 bases at J, leaving 13 bases unmatched. Germline lookup yields CDR1 SGHAT and CDR2 FQNNGV. The CDR3 is 18 amino acids. CDR3 amino acids: CASSSDRDDTRGNQPQHF. CDR3 coding DNA: TGTGCCAGCAGCTCGGACAGGGATGATACACGGGGCAATCAGCCCCAGCATTTT. Complete variable domain (other parts from reference TRBV11-2 and TRBJ1-5): EAGVAQSPRYKIIEKRQSVAFWCNPISGHATLYWYQQILGQGPKLLIQFQNNGVVDDSQLPKDRFSAERLKGVDSTLKIQPAKLEDSAVYLCASSSDRDDTRGNQPQHFGDGTRLSIL.

This clonotype was recorded at least ten times. This rearrangement joins TRBV6-2 or TRBV6-3 to TRBJ2-3; D not certain. This CDR3 contains 13 residues. V was cut by 4 bases and J by 6 bases, with 11 bases left in between. Germline V gene lookup returns CDR1 MNHEY and CDR2 SVGEGT. CDR3 DNA sequence: TGTGCCAGCAGTTCCAATGAGGCCGATACGCAGTATTTT. Residues: CASSSNEADTQYF.

V gene TRBV5-6 combines with J gene TRBJ2-1; 11 bases are a match to TRBD2. The CDR3 runs to 15 residues. The V segment lost 4 bases and the J segment 8 bases; nucleotides outside the gene matches: 8. Germline CDR1 and CDR2: SGHDT and YYEEEE. CDR3 nucleotides: TGTGCCAGCAGCCCTTTAGCGGGGGGGTGGGATGAGCAGTTCTTC. This encodes CASSPLAGGWDEQFF.

The sample holds a few counts of this clonotype. The V and J genes are TRBV11-3 and TRBJ2-1; no definite D call. The germline gives CDR1 SGHNT, CDR2 YENEEA. Trimming removed 4 bases at V and 1 base at J, with 14 bases between. The CDR3 runs to 16 residues. DNA for the CDR3: TGTGCCAGCAGCTCCGGCGGAGTTAGGTCCTACAATGAGCAGTTCTTC. Translating gives CASSSGGVRSYNEQFF.

The chain uses TRBV12-3 or TRBV12-4 and TRBJ2-7; D might be TRBD1 or TRBD2, each matching 5 bases. CDR3 length equals 13 residues. V gave up 6 bases and J gave up 1 base, with 10 bases separating them. The CDR3 loop is CASRGRGSYEQYF. CDR3 DNA sequence: TGTGCCAGCAGGGGACGGGGATCCTACGAGCAGTACTTC.

In its sample, this clonotype was seen a few times. V usage is TRBV19 and J usage is TRBJ1-1; 7 nucleotides agree with TRBD1. After removal of 5 bases from V and 10 bases from J, the junction contained 10 bases not matched to a gene. The CDR3 is made up of 13 amino acids. Germline V lookup: CDR1 LNHDA, CDR2 SQIVND (reference sequence). CDR3 coding DNA: TGTGCCAGTAGTCTGGCGACAGGGAGGTTAGCTTTCTTT. It codes for CASSLATGRLAFF.

The chain links TRBV7-3 to TRBJ2-1, with 11 bases fitting TRBD1. CDR3 size: 15 residues. Germline CDR1 is SGHTA and CDR2 is FQGTGA. Trimming at V came to 5 bases and at J to 6 bases, leaving 6 bases not matched to a gene. CDR3 amino acids: CASSQGQGARNEQFF. The CDR3, as DNA: TGTGCCAGCAGCCAAGGACAGGGGGCGCGCAATGAGCAGTTCTTC.

This clonotype was seen a handful of times. The chain is built from TRBV27 and TRBJ2-1, with a possible D match to TRBD1 (6 bases). The germline V gene has CDR1 MNHEY and CDR2 SMNVEV (reference sequence). CDR3 size: 14 residues. With 7 bases removed from V and 6 bases from J, the gap between germline ends came to 16 bases. In DNA, the CDR3 is TGTGCCAGCACTATCACTGGACAGATCAATGAGCAGTTCTTC. Protein: CASTITGQINEQFF.

V usage is TRBV5-1 and J usage is TRBJ2-5, with TRBD1 matching over 8 bases. V shed 5 bases, J shed 1 base, and the junction held 7 bases outside the gene matches. This CDR3 is built from 15 residues. Germline values: CDR1 SGHRS, CDR2 YFSETQ. Here the CDR3 reads CASSVRGQVQETQYF. CDR3 sequence (DNA): TGCGCCAGCAGTGTCCGGGGACAGGTCCAAGAGACCCAGTACTTC. Based on the CDR3 plus reference TRBV5-1 and TRBJ2-5, the full variable domain is KAGVTQTPRYLIKTRGQQVTLSCSPISGHRSVSWYQQTPGQGLQFLFEYFSETQRNKGNFPGRFSGRQFSNSRSEMNVSTLELGDSALYLCASSVRGQVQETQYFGPGTRLLVL.